Listed below are T cell receptor beta chains from one sample, sequenced in a study of T cell changes during pregnancy in multiple sclerosis. Profiled with immunoSEQ multiplex PCR; TCRdb holds only in-frame clones, not every one. The top ten hold more than 1% of the sample, which has tens of thousands of clones, 90% to 95% seen once. Material: peripheral blood, obtained in the second trimester of pregnancy. These TCRs come from a female donor with multiple sclerosis, enrolled in a pregnancy study. The CDR3 runs from the conserved cysteine through the conserved F or W. Fields, in order: J gene, clone size, V gene, D gene, CDR3 protein, CDR3 DNA. D genes are given only for firm matches. Some rows have no size entry. The others give once, few or many, or a class for an expanded clone.

TRBJ2-7 | - | TRBV1 | - | CTSSPRGLALYEQYF | TGCACCAGCAGCCCCCGCGGACTAGCGCTCTACGAGCAGTACTTC
TRBJ2-6 | - | TRBV2 | - | CASSERGGGPGANVLTF | TGTGCCAGCAGTGAGAGAGGTGGGGGCCCTGGGGCCAACGTCCTGACTTTC
TRBJ1-1 | - | TRBV5-4 | - | CASSTSRGVNTEAFF | TGTGCCAGCAGCACATCCAGGGGAGTGAACACTGAAGCTTTCTTT
TRBJ2-7 | - | TRBV30 | - | CAWSAGVPYEQYF | TGTGCCTGGAGTGCAGGGGTTCCCTACGAGCAGTACTTC
TRBJ1-1 | - | TRBV6-5 | TRBD1 | CASSLTGIGNTEAFF | TGTGCCAGCAGCTTGACAGGGATCGGGAACACTGAAGCTTTCTTT
TRBJ2-7 | - | TRBV27 | TRBD1 | CAIRDSRTYEQYF | TGTGCCATCCGGGACAGTCGAACCTACGAGCAGTACTTC
TRBJ2-2 | - | TRBV27 | - | CASTSGTPNTGELFF | TGTGCCAGCACCTCCGGGACACCGAACACCGGGGAGCTGTTTTTT
TRBJ1-1 | - | TRBV5-4 | - | CASSSEWGGDSEAFF | TGTGCCAGCAGCTCTGAATGGGGGGGCGATAGTGAAGCTTTCTTT
TRBJ2-2 | - | TRBV5-4 | TRBD2 | CASSPKGLAGGTLGELFF | TGTGCCAGCAGCCCCAAAGGACTAGCGGGAGGGACTCTCGGGGAGCTGTTTTTT
TRBJ2-7 | - | TRBV19 | - | CASSPWTGSYEQYF | TGTGCCAGTAGCCCCTGGACGGGATCCTACGAGCAGTACTTC
TRBJ1-1 | - | TRBV6-5 | - | CASSYTGRTEAFF | TGTGCCAGCAGTTATACAGGGAGAACTGAAGCTTTCTTT
TRBJ2-6 | - | TRBV6-5 | - | CASSLSGANVLTF | TGTGCCTCCTCTTTATCTGGGGCCAACGTCCTGACTTTC
TRBJ2-1 | once | TRBV9 | - | CASSSVGGAAETYNEQFF | TGTGCCAGCAGCTCCGTAGGGGGAGCGGCCGAAACCTACAATGAGCAGTTCTTC
TRBJ2-2 | - | TRBV27 | - | CASSPRGLGTGELFF | TGTGCCAGCAGTCCCCGGGGTCTGGGCACCGGGGAGCTGTTTTTT
TRBJ2-7 | - | TRBV23-1 | TRBD1 | CASSQSKLGQATYEQYF | TGCGCCAGCAGTCAATCGAAATTGGGACAGGCCACGTACGAGCAGTACTTC
TRBJ2-7 | - | TRBV30 | TRBD1 | CAWSGRTGVYEQYF | TGTGCCTGGAGTGGCCGGACAGGGGTCTACGAGCAGTACTTC
TRBJ2-7 | - | TRBV4-1 | TRBD1 | CASSQGAGTGAYEQYF | TGCGCCAGCAGCCAAGGGGCCGGGACAGGGGCCTACGAGCAGTACTTC
TRBJ2-3 | - | TRBV10-3 | - | CAISGMAGEITDTQYF | TGTGCCATCAGTGGGATGGCAGGGGAAATCACAGATACGCAGTATTTT
TRBJ2-7 | - | TRBV5-6 | TRBD1 | CASSTGTGLSYEQYF | TGTGCCAGCAGCACCGGGACAGGCCTGTCCTACGAGCAGTACTTC
TRBJ2-1 | - | TRBV11-3 | TRBD2 | CASSERLAGEFYNEQFF | TGTGCCAGCAGCGAAAGACTAGCGGGAGAATTCTACAATGAGCAGTTCTTC
TRBJ2-4 | - | TRBV7-9 | - | CASSTIRGRGDIQYF | TGTGCCAGCAGCACCATCAGGGGAAGAGGCGACATTCAGTACTTC
TRBJ2-7 | - | TRBV7-6 | TRBD1 | CASSRPGTETNEQYF | TGTGCCAGCAGCCGACCCGGGACAGAGACCAACGAGCAGTACTTC
TRBJ2-3 | - | TRBV4-1 | TRBD2 | CASSMTSVYTDTQYF | TGCGCCAGCAGCATGACTAGCGTATACACAGATACGCAGTATTTT
TRBJ2-1 | - | TRBV11-2 | - | CASSSGAGRSSYNEQFF | TGTGCCAGCAGCTCTGGGGCGGGGCGGAGCTCCTACAATGAGCAGTTCTTC
TRBJ1-2 | - | TRBV10-3 | - | CAISDDFRVWNYGYTF | TGTGCCATCAGTGATGACTTCAGGGTTTGGAACTATGGCTACACCTTC
TRBJ1-5 | - | TRBV11-2 | - | CASSSSGYGSNQPQHF | TGTGCCAGCAGCTCGTCGGGGTACGGAAGCAATCAGCCCCAGCATTTT
TRBJ2-7 | - | TRBV7-2 | TRBD1 | CASSLLVQGGEQYF | TGTGCCAGCAGCTTACTTGTACAGGGGGGCGAGCAGTACTTC